This T cell receptor beta chain comes out of a study of human T cells and chemical hapten exposure. Authors' methods: With a range of about 23,224 to 700,000, the median per sample was around 97,000 TCRs. TCRdb redid the calling of the RACE reads with MiXCR, one entry per CDR3 protein. The V and J calls here are based on TCRdb, not the publication. The sample comprises 150,000 to 200,000 distinct CDR3 sequences, 20% to 25% of which are singletons, and around 2.5% rests with the top ten. The time point denotes: patch test 3, about 24 weeks after DPC sensitization. The treatment here: therapeutic diphenylcyclopropenone sensitization with weekly scalp DPC. This material consisted of whole blood, taken in connection with sensitization to the hapten diphenylcyclopropenone (DPC). This receptor was taken from a woman aged 40-49 years with alopecia areata. Some clones in this sample may be carry-over from other donors' samples.

The CDR3 region is CASSLDINYGYTF. The CDR3 bases are TGTGCCAGCAGCTTAGATATCAACTATGGCTACACCTTC. The chain has TRBV7-2 and TRBJ1-2; D call uncertain. Looked up from germline, CDR1 is SGHTA and CDR2 is FQGNSA. The CDR3 totals 13 residues. V was trimmed by 1 base and J by 2 bases, leaving 5 bases between them.